This T cell receptor (beta chain) was sequenced in a study of blood T cell repertoires in COVID-19. Study-level information: The samples span acute and convalescent COVID-19 from the United States, Italy and Spain. T cells, B-cell-depleted T cells, or PBMCs provided the cDNA or gDNA that served as material.

In the authors' workflow: Scientists estimated how many nucleated cells there were by amplifying reference gene primers. The repertoire was sequenced with immunoSEQ multiplex PCR; TCRdb's copy has only in-frame clones and lacks some. That table gives V, J and clone size, and the DNA gave D and trimming. Of some 87,000 clones in the sample, 85% are singletons; the top ten hold 12%. This clone was observed a few times. The CDR3 covers 16 residues. CDR1 is SGHTA, CDR2 FQGNSA, per germline. Trimming pared 2 bases from V and 2 bases from J, leaving 14 bases between. The TCR comes from a woman in her 70s with active or convalescent COVID-19. Sample: peripheral blood. The gene calls are TRBV7-2 and TRBJ2-3; D might be TRBD1 (5 bases). CDR3 coding DNA: TGTGCCAGCAGCTTATTGGGTGGCAGGGTCACAGATACGCAGTATTTT. The encoded protein is CASSLLGGRVTDTQYF.